The 5 T cell receptor beta chains given below trace back to one sample, sequenced in a study of T cell responses to AZD1222 COVID-19 vaccine. Generated by immunoSEQ multiplex PCR, the TCRdb table keeps only in-frame clones and is missing some. The sample holds over 110,000 clones, 75% to 90% seen once. This material consisted of peripheral blood, taken 28 days after the second AZD1222 dose. These receptors all stem from an adult who received the AZD1222 COVID-19 vaccine.

The chain has TRBV5-5 and TRBJ2-2; D call uncertain. Looked up from germline, CDR1 is SGHKS and CDR2 is YYEKEE (reference sequence). Trimming pared 4 bases from V and 3 bases from J, leaving 13 bases between. This CDR3 region has 15 residues. The CDR3 DNA reads TGTGCCAGCAGCCTGACCATGCAGGACACCGGGGAGCTGTTTTTT. Its translation: CASSLTMQDTGELFF.

The gene calls are TRBV6-2 or TRBV6-3 and TRBJ2-7, with D perhaps matching TRBD1 (6 bases). The CDR3 covers 13 residues. Looked up from germline, CDR1 is MNHEY and CDR2 is SVGEGT. V lost 4 bases to trimming and J lost 2 bases, with 9 bases between them. CDR3 DNA: TGTGCCAGCAGTTTCAGGGGTACCTACGAGCAGTACGTC. Translated, it gives CASSFRGTYEQYV.

CDR3 loop: CASSPTGAIAKDQSKPQHF. In nucleotides, the CDR3 is TGTGCCAGCAGTCCCACAGGGGCCATCGCCAAGGATCAATCAAAGCCCCAGCATTTT. This sequence joins TRBV6-2 or TRBV6-3 and TRBJ1-5; 7 bases are shared with TRBD1. The germline V gene encodes CDR1 MNHEY and CDR2 SVGEGT. This CDR3 contains 19 residues. Trimming cost V 5 bases and J 8 bases; bases outside gene matches: 24.

This clone was seen just once. V usage is TRBV28 and J usage is TRBJ1-5, with D unresolved. Germline V lookup: CDR1 MDHEN, CDR2 SYDVKM. The CDR3 is 14 residues long. Trimming left V 5 bases short and J 0 bases short, with 8 bases between. CDR3 loop: CASSARNSNQPQHF. The CDR3 DNA follows: TGTGCCAGCAGTGCAAGGAATAGCAATCAGCCCCAGCATTTT.

V is TRBV15 and J is TRBJ1-4; D is perhaps TRBD1 (5 bases). V lost 3 bases and J lost 6, with 23 bases in between. The CDR3 consists of 18 residues. Germline V gives CDR1 LNHNV, CDR2 YYDKDF (reference sequence). CDR3 in amino acids: CATSSNPIGAAGDEKLFF. DNA of the CDR3: TGTGCCACCAGCAGTAATCCCATTGGGGCAGCGGGAGATGAAAAACTGTTTTTT.